The clone carrying this T cell receptor (beta chain) was observed many times. Germline V gives CDR1 SGHTA, CDR2 FQGTGA. The CDR3 runs to 16 residues. V trimming: 2 bases; J trimming: 2 bases; junction bases outside the gene matches: 5. These data come from a study of neurological immune-mediated disorders. The cDNA was synthesized by means of template-switch 5'RACE, which was carried out with 10-nucleotide random UMIs. Each CDR3 protein gets one entry after TCRdb re-called the 5' RACE reads with MiXCR. The table includes some 57,000 distinct CDR3 sequences, around 3.4% detected once. The sequencing sample was made of PBMCs. This TCR derives from a woman aged 55-69 years with multiple sclerosis. V and J are TRBV7-3 and TRBJ2-2, with 7 bases that match TRBD1. In nucleotides, the CDR3 is TGTGCCAGCAGCTTATTGGACAGGCGAAACACCGGGGAGCTGTTTTTT. This gives the protein CASSLLDRRNTGELFF.